The 18 T cell receptor beta chains given below trace back to one sample, sequenced in a study of cytomegalovirus exposure and HLA in healthy donors. It was with 60 Vbeta and 13 Jbeta primers that the PCR ran. Repertoires were generated with immunoSEQ multiplex PCR, while TCRdb's copy carries only in-frame clones and drops some. The table has over 150,000 clones, less than 80% seen once. The sample taken for sequencing was PBMCs. These receptors were collected from a man in his forties in good health and CMV-seronegative.

This CDR3 is CATSGRRPTGELFF. CDR3 DNA sequence: TGTGCCACCTCCGGGAGGCGGCCCACCGGGGAGCTGTTTTTT. The chain has TRBV28 and TRBJ2-2, with TRBD2 matching 7 bases. CDR1 is MDHEN, CDR2 SYDVKM, per germline. V shed 10 bases, J shed 4 bases, and the junction held 9 bases outside the gene matches. CDR3 length: 14 residues.

This chain uses TRBV19 with TRBJ1-4, with 7 bases identical to TRBD1. The CDR3 consists of 15 residues. Germline CDR1 and CDR2: LNHDA and SQIVND (reference sequence). Trimming took 7 bases from V and 0 from J; bases not matched to a gene: 5. This CDR3 is CASNRGTATNEKLFF. In DNA, the CDR3 is TGTGCCAGTAACCGCGGGACAGCAACTAATGAAAAACTGTTTTTT.

V and J are TRBV19 and TRBJ2-7; D might be TRBD2 (6 bases). The germline gives CDR1 LNHDA, CDR2 SQIVND (reference sequence). The CDR3 is made up of 14 amino acids. V lost 5 bases and J 4 bases, leaving 15 bases between the germline ends. The CDR3 region is CASSFNQRVYEQYF. Here the CDR3 DNA reads TGTGCCAGTAGTTTCAACCAGCGGGTTTACGAGCAGTACTTC.

Points on this clone: At one boundary the junction diverges from the germline segment, which might be a read error. V is TRBV7-9 and J is TRBJ2-1; TRBD2 matches 10 bases. This CDR3 comprises 15 residues. CDR1 is SEHNR and CDR2 is FQNEAQ in the germline V gene (reference sequence). The CDR3 reads CSSSLEAGGYNEQFF. As DNA, the CDR3 is TGTTCCAGCAGCTTAGAAGCGGGAGGGTACAATGAGCAGTTCTTC. Complete variable domain (other parts from reference TRBV7-9 and TRBJ2-1): DTGVSQNPRHKITKRGQNVTFRCDPISEHNRLYWYRQTLGQGPEFLTYFQNEAQLEKSRLLSDRFSAERPKGSFSTLEIQRTEQGDSAMYLCSSSLEAGGYNEQFFGPGTRLTVL.

This chain joins TRBV14 and TRBJ2-2; a weak D match, TRBD1 (5 bases). The CDR3 totals 16 residues. The germline gives CDR1 SGHDN, CDR2 FVKESK. Between the trimmed V and J ends, which lost 4 bases and 1 base, there was a span of 13 bases. CDR3 bases: TGTGCCAGCAGCCCACTGGGGCAGGGGAACACCGGGGAGCTGTTTTTT. Translated, it gives CASSPLGQGNTGELFF. Full variable domain (remainder filled in from reference TRBV14 and TRBJ2-2): EAGVTQFPSHSVIEKGQTVTLRCDPISGHDNLYWYRRVMGKEIKFLLHFVKESKQDESGMPNNRFLAERTGGTYSTLKVQPAELEDSGVYFCASSPLGQGNTGELFFGEGSRLTVL.

In its sample, this clone was seen a few times. The gene calls are TRBV7-9 and TRBJ1-4; D gene ambiguous. Germline V CDR1 and CDR2: SEHNR, FQNEAQ (reference sequence). The CDR3 loop spans 13 amino acids. Trimming left V 4 bases short and J 7 bases short, with 10 bases between. This chain's CDR3 is CASSSDFSEKLFF. CDR3 DNA sequence: TGTGCCAGCAGCTCCGATTTCAGTGAAAAACTGTTTTTT.

The J gene is TRBJ2-5, the V gene TRBV7-8, with 12 nucleotides matching TRBD2. The tail of the sequence fits TRBJ2-7 better, so the J call may be wrong. The CDR3 consists of 15 residues. Germline values: CDR1 SGHVS, CDR2 FQNEAQ. The CDR3 sequence is CASSLRTSGDYEQYF. The CDR3, as DNA: TGTGCCAGCAGCCTCCGGACTAGCGGGGACTACGAGCAGTACTTC.

With regard to this clone: This CDR3 fails to terminate in the conserved phenylalanine or tryptophan, so it likely reflects a read error. It is unclear where the CDR3 begins or ends on the DNA, so no DNA is shown, and the CDR3 is as TCRdb lists it. The V and J genes are TRBV28 and TRBJ1-5; whether TRBD1, the table's D call, matches the DNA was not checked. Germline V CDR1 and CDR2: MDHEN, SYDVKM. Both ends counted, the CDR3 spans 14 residues. CDR3: CASSSLRVRDRAIS.

Details on this clone: Germline and junction disagree at one end, which may indicate a read error. The rearrangement joins TRBV19 to TRBJ2-4; the D is unclear. The CDR3 loop spans 14 amino acids. The germline V gene has CDR1 LNHDA and CDR2 SQIVND (reference sequence). The CDR3 sequence is CASSKMVFGNSQYF. Written as DNA, the CDR3 is TGTGCCAGTAGTAAGATGGTCTTCGGAAACAGTCAGTACTTC.

This clone was counted a few times. The chain employs TRBV28 and TRBJ1-4, with 9 bases lining up with TRBD1. The trim removed 6 bases at V and 5 bases at J, leaving 4 bases unmatched. The CDR3 runs 14 residues. The V gene's germline CDR1 is MDHEN and CDR2 SYDVKM. CDR3 nucleotides: TGTGCCAGCAGCGACAGGGGGTTAAATGAAAAACTGTTTTTT. It encodes CASSDRGLNEKLFF.

The rearrangement joins TRBV9 to TRBJ2-3; D is unclear. The CDR3 spans 15 residues. V lost 3 bases, J lost 6 bases, and 17 bases lay in between. Germline CDR1 is SGDLS and CDR2 is YYNGEE. The CDR3 nucleotides read TGTGCCAGCAGCGCTTTTATATCCCCCGTGGATACGCAGTATTTT. This codes for CASSAFISPVDTQYF.

V usage is TRBV29-1 and J usage is TRBJ1-1, with 7 bases aligning to TRBD1. Germline V gene sequence: CDR1 SQVTM, CDR2 ANQGSEA. The CDR3 spans 12 residues. V gave up 7 bases and J gave up 11 bases; unmatched junction bases: 13. The CDR3 is CSALFPGQWAFF. CDR3 coding DNA: TGCAGCGCACTTTTTCCGGGACAGTGGGCTTTCTTT.

The V and J genes are TRBV30 and TRBJ2-1, with 12 bases matching TRBD2. J lost 9 bases, V lost 6 bases, and 9 bases had no gene match. The CDR3 loop spans 14 amino acids. The germline gives CDR1 GTSNPN, CDR2 SVGIG (reference sequence). In DNA, the CDR3 is TGTGCCTGTTTACTAGCGGGAGGATACGGTGAGCAGTTCTTC. It encodes CACLLAGGYGEQFF.

This clone was seen more than once but under ten times. This sequence joins TRBV28 and TRBJ2-1, with 7 bases identical to TRBD2. This CDR3 region has 17 residues. V lost 9 bases, J lost 0 bases, and 14 bases stayed unmatched. CDR1 is MDHEN, CDR2 SYDVKM, per germline. CDR3 protein: CASSTSGVASSYNEQFF. The DNA of the CDR3 is TGTGCCAGTTCTACGAGCGGGGTCGCGAGCTCCTACAATGAGCAGTTCTTC.

The chain has TRBV18 and TRBJ1-4, with TRBD1 matching 9 bases. CDR1 is KGHSH, CDR2 LQKENI, per germline. V was clipped by 3 bases and J by 4 bases; unmatched bases: 15. This CDR3 spans 19 amino acids. CDR3 sequence: CASSPSTRTGAGSNEKLFF. In nucleotides, the CDR3 is TGTGCCAGCTCACCGTCTACCCGGACAGGGGCCGGAAGTAATGAAAAACTGTTTTTT.

The chain joins TRBV7-9 to TRBJ2-7; the match to TRBD1 covers 9 bases. The CDR3 runs to 16 residues. J gave up 1 base and V 0 bases, and 4 bases lay outside the gene matches. Germline V gives CDR1 SEHNR, CDR2 FQNEAQ (reference sequence). The CDR3 nucleotides read TGTGCCAGCAGCTTAGCGAGAGGGACAGGGTCCTACGAGCAGTACTTC. Translating it yields CASSLARGTGSYEQYF.

The V and J genes are TRBV11-3 and TRBJ2-3; 7 bases are shared with TRBD1. The CDR3 sequence is 14 residues long. V dropped 5 bases and J dropped 7; count of bases not matched to a gene: 9. Germline CDR1 SGHNT, CDR2 YENEEA. This chain's CDR3 is CASSKEPGGNTQYF. In nucleotides, the CDR3 is TGTGCCAGCAGCAAGGAACCAGGGGGAAATACGCAGTATTTT. Using reference TRBV11-3 and TRBJ2-3 for the parts outside the CDR3, the full variable domain is EAGVVQSPRYKIIEKKQPVAFWCNPISGHNTLYWYLQNLGQGPELLIRYENEEAVDDSQLPKDRFSAERLKGVDSTLKIQPAELGDSAVYLCASSKEPGGNTQYFGPGTRLTVL.

This clone has more than one count but fewer than ten. The genes are TRBV11-2 and TRBJ1-4, with 9 bases fitting TRBD1. Germline V CDR1 and CDR2: SGHAT, FQNNGV. The CDR3 loop spans 15 amino acids. The trim removed 5 bases at V and 8 bases at J, leaving 9 bases unmatched. CDR3 sequence reads: CASSPLGQGWEKLFF. CDR3 in DNA: TGTGCCAGCAGCCCTCTTGGACAGGGGTGGGAAAAACTGTTTTTT.